The T cell receptor beta chain described here comes from a study of cytomegalovirus exposure and HLA in healthy donors. About the study: A subsequent analysis reported that the roughly 120 validation repertoires were produced on the same platform that had also been used for the 550 to 750 first-cohort repertoires. Overall study findings and caveats: Under in vitro conditions, a few CMV-associated chains were confirmed as specific for CMV antigens. The study found most TCR sequences rare, yet found some public TCRs in many donors. Cytomegalovirus association was listed for approximately 150 TCR beta chains.

TCRdb's table, derived via immunoSEQ multiplex PCR, lists solely in-frame clones and lacks some. The table lists 120,000 to 150,000 clones, 88% of them singletons. Concerning this clone itself: The antigen is undetermined.

Between the trimmed V and J ends, which lost 1 base and 5 bases, there was a span of 14 bases. Germline V gives CDR1 KGHSH, CDR2 LQKENI. There are 15 residues in the CDR3. Sequencing was carried out using PBMCs. The chain recombines TRBV18 with TRBJ1-2; possibly TRBD1 for D (5 bases). This clonotype originated in a woman aged 18-30 years in good health and CMV-seropositive. CDR3 DNA: TGTGCCAGCTCACCACGCCAGGGCCCGCCTTATGGCTACACCTTC. This gives the protein CASSPRQGPPYGYTF.